Sequencing of this T cell receptor (beta chain) was carried out in a study of shared clonotypes between healthy human individuals. The protocol was immunoSEQ multiplex PCR, while the TCRdb copy is restricted to in-frame clones and leaves out a portion. The profile shows approximately 1,500,000 clones, approximately 97% of them singletons. Caucasian adults residing in Nashville, Tennessee made up all the donors. On this clone: Its antigen is not known.

This CDR3 contains 15 residues. Per germline, CDR1 MGHDK and CDR2 SYGVNS. J lost 3 bases, V lost 3 bases, and 8 bases had no gene match. Points from the study as a whole: Researchers found naive subsets generally carried larger estimated richness than memory subsets.

The rearrangement joins TRBV25-1 to TRBJ2-7; TRBD2 matches at 7 bases. Source material: naive CD4+ T cells sorted from blood. Subset denoted: CD45RA+ positively selected. The clonotype comes from a young man in good health. Here the CDR3 DNA reads TGTGCCAGCAGTGATTCGTCGGGAGGATTCTACGAGCAGTACTTC. Residues: CASSDSSGGFYEQYF.